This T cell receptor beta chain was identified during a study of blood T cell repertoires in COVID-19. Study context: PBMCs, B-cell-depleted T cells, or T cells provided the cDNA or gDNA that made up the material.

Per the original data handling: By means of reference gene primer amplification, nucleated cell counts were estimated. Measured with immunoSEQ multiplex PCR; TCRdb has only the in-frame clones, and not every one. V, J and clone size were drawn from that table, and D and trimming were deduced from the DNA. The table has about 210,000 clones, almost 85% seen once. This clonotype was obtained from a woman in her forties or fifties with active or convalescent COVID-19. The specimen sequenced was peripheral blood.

The DNA of the CDR3 is TGTGCCAGCAGTAGGGACAACTACAATGAGCAGTTCTTC. It yields the protein CASSRDNYNEQFF. This chain links TRBV6-5 with TRBJ2-1; D might be TRBD1 (6 bases). This CDR3 contains 13 residues. Between the trimmed V and J ends, which lost 5 bases and 3 bases, there was a span of 8 bases. Germline lookup yields CDR1 MNHEY and CDR2 SVGAGI.